What follows are 15 T cell receptor beta chains derived from one specimen sequenced in a study of cytomegalovirus exposure and HLA in healthy donors (dated by TCRdb to between 2016 and 2019). The receptor library was made with the immunoSEQ multiplex PCR assay. A mixture of 60 forward primers for TCR Vbeta segments and 13 reverse primers for TCR Jbeta segments was used in the multiplex PCR. In TCRdb, the immuneACCESS table is reduced to in-frame sequences with V and J assigned. These tables do not hold every clone; where another copy was compared, an unresolved V gene accounts for under half, and the others remain unexplained. This sample comprises over 95,000 clones, roughly four fifths of them detected only once. Clones ranked in the top ten supply approximately 8% of the sample. The sample comprised PBMCs. The source is a female donor in good health and CMV-seronegative.

The gene calls are TRBV19 and TRBJ1-3, with 12 bases lining up with TRBD1. The ends lost 5 bases at V and 4 bases at J; junction bases unmatched: 12. Germline CDR1 is LNHDA and CDR2 is SQIVND (reference sequence). The CDR3 has 18 residues. The CDR3 nucleotides are TGTGCCAGTAGTTCCCGGGACAGGGGGCGCCGGGGGGGAAACACCATATATTTT. Translating gives CASSSRDRGRRGGNTIYF.

The chain joins TRBV18 to TRBJ2-4; 7 bases align to TRBD2. The CDR3 length is 17 residues. The V segment lost 0 bases and the J segment 1 base; nucleotides outside the gene matches: 6. The germline V gene has CDR1 KGHSH and CDR2 LQKENI. The CDR3: CASSPPQRDRAKNIQYF. The DNA of the CDR3 is TGTGCCAGCTCACCACCGCAGCGGGATAGGGCCAAAAACATTCAGTACTTC.

The chain couples TRBV5-6 to TRBJ2-7; D is perhaps TRBD2 (6 bases). The length of the CDR3 is 14 residues. The V gene lost 5 bases and the J gene lost 3 bases, with 15 bases spanning the gap. The germline gives CDR1 SGHDT, CDR2 YYEEEE. CDR3 residues: CASSLAGTIYEQYF. CDR3 sequence (DNA): TGTGCCAGCAGTCTTGCGGGGACGATCTACGAGCAGTACTTC.

This clone turned up a few times. The chain joins TRBV18 to TRBJ2-1, with TRBD2 matching 14 bases. J lost 9 bases, V lost 4 bases, and 8 bases had no gene match. Germline V gene lookup returns CDR1 KGHSH and CDR2 LQKENI. The CDR3 is 16 amino acids. The CDR3 spells CASSRTTSGGAGEQFF. The CDR3 DNA follows: TGTGCCAGCTCACGCACGACTAGCGGGGGGGCCGGTGAGCAGTTCTTC.

The chain links TRBV4-1 to TRBJ1-5; 9 nucleotides align to TRBD1. CDR3 length: 15 residues. The germline V gene encodes CDR1 MGHRA and CDR2 YSYEKL. V dropped 4 bases and J dropped 3; count of bases not matched to a gene: 4. In nucleotides, the CDR3 is TGCGCCAGCAGCCGGACAGGGGAACACAATCAGCCCCAGCATTTT. Translating gives CASSRTGEHNQPQHF.

The gene calls are TRBV30 and TRBJ2-1; 8 bases match TRBD2. The V gene end was trimmed by 2 bases and the J gene end by 6 bases; junction bases not matched to a gene: 6. The CDR3 loop spans 14 amino acids. Germline-derived CDR1 and CDR2 are GTSNPN and SVGIG (reference sequence). The CDR3 coding sequence is TGTGCCTGGAGTACGGGAGGGCCATCCAATGAGCAGTTCTTC. This sequence encodes CAWSTGGPSNEQFF.

The V gene is TRBV19, the J gene TRBJ1-6; D unresolved. The germline V and J ends were trimmed by 4 bases and 6 bases, with 7 bases remaining between them. The germline CDR1 and CDR2 sequences are LNHDA and SQIVND (reference sequence). The CDR3 sequence is 13 residues long. The CDR3, as DNA: TGTGCCAGTAGTACCCGGGGTAATTCACCCCTCCACTTT. The encoded protein is CASSTRGNSPLHF.

The J gene is TRBJ1-2, the V gene TRBV30; D is unclear. Trimming took 1 base from V and 6 from J, leaving 6 bases between them. Germline assignment: CDR1 GTSNPN and CDR2 SVGIG (reference sequence). CDR3 size: 11 residues. The CDR3 bases are TGTGCCTGGAGTGCTCGGGATGGCTACACCTTC. It specifies CAWSARDGYTF.

The chain combines TRBV7-2 with TRBJ2-5; D is possibly TRBD1 (6 bases). Trimming took off 4 bases at V and 2 bases at J, with 11 bases between the two ends. The CDR3 has 14 residues. Germline V gene sequence: CDR1 SGHTA, CDR2 FQGNSA. The CDR3 sequence is CASSSPRGQETQYF. The DNA for the CDR3 is TGTGCCAGCAGCTCCCCCAGGGGACAAGAGACCCAGTACTTC.

This rearrangement joins TRBV18 to TRBJ2-1, with D perhaps matching TRBD2 (6 bases). The germline CDR1 and CDR2 sequences are KGHSH and LQKENI. This CDR3 is 12 amino acids long. V dropped 6 bases and J dropped 9 bases, with 12 bases sitting between them. DNA for the CDR3: TGTGCCAGCTCTGGAGGGTATCCTGAGCAGTTCTTC. It yields the protein CASSGGYPEQFF.

The rearrangement links TRBV6-1 to TRBJ1-2; tentative D call: TRBD1 (5 bases). Germline V gene data show CDR1 as MNHNS and CDR2 as SASEGT. CDR3 length: 15 amino acids. V shed 5 bases and J shed 1 base, with 14 bases lying between them. The CDR3 DNA sequence: TGTGCCAGCAGTCGAGCCCAGACAGTTAACTATGGCTACACCTTC. The encoded protein is CASSRAQTVNYGYTF.

V gene TRBV5-1 combines with J gene TRBJ2-3, with D perhaps matching TRBD2 (5 bases). With 1 base removed from V and 1 base from J, the gap between germline ends came to 16 bases. The length of the CDR3 is 17 residues. CDR1 is SGHRS and CDR2 is YFSETQ in the germline V gene. This CDR3 is CASSLTGLDPRTDTQYF. DNA of the CDR3: TGCGCCAGCAGCTTGACCGGACTGGATCCCCGCACAGATACGCAGTATTTT.

This chain joins TRBV18 and TRBJ2-1; 8 positions match TRBD2. Germline V CDR1 and CDR2: KGHSH, LQKENI. Germline trimming cut 0 bases from V and 7 bases from J; bases unmatched to any gene: 8. The CDR3 runs 16 residues. CDR3: CASSPPEAGVRNEQFF. In nucleotides, the CDR3 is TGTGCCAGCTCACCACCGGAAGCGGGAGTTCGGAATGAGCAGTTCTTC.

This clone qualifies as medium-sized. The rearrangement uses TRBV5-5 and TRBJ1-2, with TRBD1 matching 8 bases. CDR3 length: 15 residues. Germline V CDR1 and CDR2: SGHKS, YYEKEE (reference sequence). The ends lost 0 bases at V and 3 bases at J; junction bases unmatched: 4. The CDR3 DNA follows: TGTGCCAGCAGCTTGGTCTCAGGGGGCGACTATGGCTACACCTTC. It yields the protein CASSLVSGGDYGYTF.

The chain is built from TRBV7-3 and TRBJ2-5; 11 bases line up with TRBD2. The CDR3 runs to 15 residues. The V segment lost 4 bases and the J segment 4 bases; nucleotides outside the gene matches: 5. Germline CDR1 is SGHTA and CDR2 is FQGTGA. CDR3 amino acids: CASSSLAGGRETQYF. In nucleotides, the CDR3 is TGTGCCAGCAGCTCATTAGCGGGGGGGCGAGAGACCCAGTACTTC. Combining the CDR3 with reference TRBV7-3 and TRBJ2-5 gives the whole variable domain GAGVSQTPSNKVTEKGKYVELRCDPISGHTALYWYRQSLGQGPEFLIYFQGTGAADDSGLPNDRFFAVRPEGSVSTLKIQRTERGDSAVYLCASSSLAGGRETQYFGPGTRLLVL.